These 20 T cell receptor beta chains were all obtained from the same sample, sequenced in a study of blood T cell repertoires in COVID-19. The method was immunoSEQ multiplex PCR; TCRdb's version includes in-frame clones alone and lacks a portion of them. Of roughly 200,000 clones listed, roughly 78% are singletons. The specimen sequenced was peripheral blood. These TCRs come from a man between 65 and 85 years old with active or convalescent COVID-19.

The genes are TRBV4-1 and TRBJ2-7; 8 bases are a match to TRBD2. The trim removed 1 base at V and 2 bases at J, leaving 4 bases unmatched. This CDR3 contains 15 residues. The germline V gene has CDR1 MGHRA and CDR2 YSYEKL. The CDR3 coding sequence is TGCGCCAGCAGCCAAGGTAGCGGGGCCACCTACGAGCAGTACTTC. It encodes CASSQGSGATYEQYF.

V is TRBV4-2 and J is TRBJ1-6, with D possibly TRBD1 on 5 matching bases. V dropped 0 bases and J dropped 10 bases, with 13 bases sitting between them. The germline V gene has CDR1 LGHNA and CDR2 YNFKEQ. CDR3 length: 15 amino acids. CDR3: CASSQDLGVSSPLHF. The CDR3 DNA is TGTGCCAGCAGCCAAGATTTAGGGGTCAGCTCACCCCTCCACTTT.

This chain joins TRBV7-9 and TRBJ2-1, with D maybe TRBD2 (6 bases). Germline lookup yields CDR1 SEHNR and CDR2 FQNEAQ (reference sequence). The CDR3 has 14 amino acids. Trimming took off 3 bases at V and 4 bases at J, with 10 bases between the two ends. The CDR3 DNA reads TGTGCCAGCAGCTTTCGGGGGAATTACAATGAGCAGTTCTTC. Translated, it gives CASSFRGNYNEQFF.

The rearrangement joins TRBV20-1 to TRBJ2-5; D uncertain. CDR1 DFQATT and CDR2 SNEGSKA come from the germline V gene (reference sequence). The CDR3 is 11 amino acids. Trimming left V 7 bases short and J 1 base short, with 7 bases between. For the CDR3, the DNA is TGCAGTGGCAGTTCCCAAGAGACCCAGTACTTC. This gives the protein CSGSSQETQYF.

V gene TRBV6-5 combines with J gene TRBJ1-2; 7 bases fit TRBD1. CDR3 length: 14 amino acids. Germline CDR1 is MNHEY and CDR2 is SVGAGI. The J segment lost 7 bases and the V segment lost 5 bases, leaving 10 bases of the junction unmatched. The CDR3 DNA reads TGTGCCAGCAGTAACGAACAGGGGACGGGTGGCTACACCTTC. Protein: CASSNEQGTGGYTF.

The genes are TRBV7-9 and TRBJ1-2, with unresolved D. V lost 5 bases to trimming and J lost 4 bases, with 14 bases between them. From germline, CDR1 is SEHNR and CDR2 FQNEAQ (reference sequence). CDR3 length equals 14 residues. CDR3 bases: TGTGCCAGCAGCCAGGCCGGGGTCCCCTATGGCTACACCTTC. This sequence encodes CASSQAGVPYGYTF.

CDR3 residues: CASIPGQGSEKLFF. The CDR3 region has the DNA TGTGCCAGCATTCCGGGACAGGGGAGTGAAAAACTGTTTTTT. V is TRBV5-4 and J is TRBJ1-4; 10 bases are a match to TRBD1. The CDR3 is 14 amino acids. Unmatched junction bases numbered 6, after V lost 6 bases and J lost 7 bases. CDR1 is SGHNT and CDR2 is YYREEE in the germline V gene (reference sequence).

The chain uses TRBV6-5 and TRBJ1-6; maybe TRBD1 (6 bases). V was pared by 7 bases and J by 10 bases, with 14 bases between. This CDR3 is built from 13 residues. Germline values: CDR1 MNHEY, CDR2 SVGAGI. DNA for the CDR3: TGTGCCAGCACGAACAGGGTGGGATCACCCCTCCACTTT. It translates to CASTNRVGSPLHF.

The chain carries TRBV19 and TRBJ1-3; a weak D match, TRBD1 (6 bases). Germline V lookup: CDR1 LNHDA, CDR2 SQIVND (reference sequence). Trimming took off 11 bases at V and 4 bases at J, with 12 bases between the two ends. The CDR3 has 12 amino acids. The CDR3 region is CAPKGVGNTIYF. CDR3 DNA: TGTGCCCCCAAGGGGGTCGGAAACACCATATATTTT.

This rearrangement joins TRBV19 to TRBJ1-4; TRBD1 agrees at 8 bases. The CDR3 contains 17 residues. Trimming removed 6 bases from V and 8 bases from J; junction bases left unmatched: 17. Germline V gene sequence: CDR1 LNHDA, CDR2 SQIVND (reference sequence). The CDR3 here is CASSNPGQADGGEKLFF. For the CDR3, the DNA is TGTGCCAGTAGCAATCCGGGACAGGCGGATGGTGGGGAAAAACTGTTTTTT.

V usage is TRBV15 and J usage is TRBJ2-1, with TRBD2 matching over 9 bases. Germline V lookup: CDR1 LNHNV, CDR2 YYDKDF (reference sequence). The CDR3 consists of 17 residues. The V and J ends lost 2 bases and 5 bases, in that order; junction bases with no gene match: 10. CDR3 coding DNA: TGTGCCACCAGCAGATCTGTCCTAGCGGGAAGTAACAATGAGCAGTTCTTC. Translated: CATSRSVLAGSNNEQFF.

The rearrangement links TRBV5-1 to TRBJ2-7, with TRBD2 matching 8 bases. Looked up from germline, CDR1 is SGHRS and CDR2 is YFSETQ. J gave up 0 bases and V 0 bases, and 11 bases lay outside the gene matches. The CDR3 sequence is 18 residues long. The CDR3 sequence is CASSLVPISGGDSYEQYF. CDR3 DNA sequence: TGCGCCAGCAGCTTGGTGCCCATCAGCGGGGGTGACTCCTACGAGCAGTACTTC.

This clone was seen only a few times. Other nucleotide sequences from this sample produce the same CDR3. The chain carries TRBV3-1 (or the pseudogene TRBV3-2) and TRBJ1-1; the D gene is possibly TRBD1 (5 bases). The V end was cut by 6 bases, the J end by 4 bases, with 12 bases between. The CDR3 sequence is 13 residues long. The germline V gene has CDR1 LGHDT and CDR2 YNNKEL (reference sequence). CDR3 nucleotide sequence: TGTGCCAGCAGTCAGGCGGGGACCACTGAAGCTTTCTTT. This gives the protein CASSQAGTTEAFF.

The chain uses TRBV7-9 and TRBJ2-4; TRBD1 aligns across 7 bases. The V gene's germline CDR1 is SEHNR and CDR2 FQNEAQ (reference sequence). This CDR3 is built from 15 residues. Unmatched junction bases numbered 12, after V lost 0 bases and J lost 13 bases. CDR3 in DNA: TGTGCCAGCAGCTTAGCCCCGCCGGACAGGCGTGAACAGTACTTC. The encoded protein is CASSLAPPDRREQYF.

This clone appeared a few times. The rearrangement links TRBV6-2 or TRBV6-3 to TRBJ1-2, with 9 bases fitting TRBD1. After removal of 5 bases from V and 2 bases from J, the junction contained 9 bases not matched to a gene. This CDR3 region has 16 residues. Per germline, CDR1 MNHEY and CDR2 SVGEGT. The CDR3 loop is CASSHYYGTGNYGYTF. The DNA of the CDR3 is TGTGCCAGCAGTCACTACTACGGGACAGGGAACTATGGCTACACCTTC.

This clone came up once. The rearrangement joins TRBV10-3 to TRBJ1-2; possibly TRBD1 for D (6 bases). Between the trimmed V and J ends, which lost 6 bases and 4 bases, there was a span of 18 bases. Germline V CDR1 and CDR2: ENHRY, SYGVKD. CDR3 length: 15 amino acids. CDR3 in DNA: TGTGCCATCAGGGGCTCACAGGGTGTAGCCTATGGCTACACCTTC. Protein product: CAIRGSQGVAYGYTF.

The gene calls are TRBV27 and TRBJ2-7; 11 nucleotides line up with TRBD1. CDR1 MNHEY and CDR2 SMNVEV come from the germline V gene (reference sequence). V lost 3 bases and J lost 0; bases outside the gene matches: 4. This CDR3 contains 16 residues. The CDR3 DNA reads TGTGCCAGCAGTTTTGGACAGGGGGCGTCCTCCTACGAGCAGTACTTC. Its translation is CASSFGQGASSYEQYF.

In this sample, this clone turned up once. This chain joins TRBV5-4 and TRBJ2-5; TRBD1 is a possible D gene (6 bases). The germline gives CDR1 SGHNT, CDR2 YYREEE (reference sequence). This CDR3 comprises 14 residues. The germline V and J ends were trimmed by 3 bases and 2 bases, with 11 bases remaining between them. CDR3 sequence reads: CASSSGQPQETQYF. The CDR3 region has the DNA TGTGCCAGCAGCTCCGGACAGCCTCAAGAGACCCAGTACTTC.

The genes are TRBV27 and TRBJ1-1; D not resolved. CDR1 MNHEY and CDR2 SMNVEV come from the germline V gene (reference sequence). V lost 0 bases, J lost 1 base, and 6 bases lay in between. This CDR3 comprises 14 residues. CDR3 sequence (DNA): TGTGCCAGCAGTTTATCGCGGCAGAACACTGAAGCTTTCTTT. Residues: CASSLSRQNTEAFF.

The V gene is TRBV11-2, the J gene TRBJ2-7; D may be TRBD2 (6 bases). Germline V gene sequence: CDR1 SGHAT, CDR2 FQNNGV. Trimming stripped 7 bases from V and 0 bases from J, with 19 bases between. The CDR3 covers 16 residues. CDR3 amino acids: CASTSPDRGTSYEQYF. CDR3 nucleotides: TGTGCCAGCACTTCCCCGGACCGGGGGACCTCCTACGAGCAGTACTTC.